This T cell receptor (beta chain) was sequenced during a study of shared clonotypes between healthy human individuals. The wider study: The plates for each donor numbered three CD4 naive, three CD4 memory, two CD8 naive and one CD8 memory. General study results and limits: Across four donors, naive CD4 shared around 5.4%, naive CD8 3% to 3.5%, memory CD4 roughly 2.1%, memory CD8 0.4% to 0.5%.

The assay was immunoSEQ multiplex PCR, and TCRdb's table has in-frame clones only and misses some. The sample holds fewer than 850,000 clones, about 96% seen once. CD45RO-negative CD8 cells positively selected for CCR7 made up the naive population, which excluded terminally differentiated effector memory CD45RA+ cells. Healthy HIV-negative adults without recent acute infections or vaccinations served as donors. CDR1 is LGHNA and CDR2 is YSLEER in the germline V gene. V gave up 3 bases and J gave up 8 bases; unmatched junction bases: 9. CDR3 size: 15 residues. As to this clone: Antigen unknown.

Sequenced sample: naive CD8+ T cells sorted from blood. The sequence came from a man in his thirties or forties in good health. The chain combines TRBV4-3 with TRBJ2-4; 8 nucleotides match TRBD1. CDR3 amino acids: CASSQELTGVDIQYF. CDR3 sequence (DNA): TGCGCCAGCAGCCAGGAGCTGACAGGGGTGGACATTCAGTACTTC.